These 19 T cell receptor beta chains share one sample of origin, sequenced in a study of blood T cell repertoires in COVID-19. Repertoires were generated with immunoSEQ multiplex PCR, while TCRdb's copy carries only in-frame clones and drops some. The profile shows 200,000 to 250,000 clones, 84% of them singletons. Source material: peripheral blood. The receptor set was obtained from a woman of 80 years or more with active or convalescent COVID-19.

The V call is TRBV4-2, the J call TRBJ2-7; D might be TRBD2 (6 bases). From germline, CDR1 is LGHNA and CDR2 YNFKEQ. The CDR3 spans 18 residues. V lost 1 base, J lost 0 bases, and 19 bases lay in between. The CDR3 DNA follows: TGTGCCAGCAGCCAAGTAGCGGTTGGTGCGGCGCTCTCCTACGAGCAGTACTTC. It specifies CASSQVAVGAALSYEQYF.

The chain couples TRBV3-1 (or the pseudogene TRBV3-2) to TRBJ2-7; the D is unclear. Trimming removed 5 bases from V and 1 base from J, with 18 bases in between. The germline gives CDR1 LGHDT, CDR2 YNNKEL (reference sequence). The CDR3 has 16 residues. The DNA for the CDR3 is TGTGCCAGCAGCTCCCATAGCCGGTCGGCTTCCTACGAGCAGTACTTC. It is translated as CASSSHSRSASYEQYF.

This clone was counted a few times. V and J are TRBV3-1 (or the pseudogene TRBV3-2) and TRBJ1-2; 9 bases match TRBD1. CDR3 length: 16 amino acids. V was pared by 1 base and J by 7 bases, with 10 bases of the junction left unmatched. Germline-derived CDR1 and CDR2 are LGHDT and YNNKEL (reference sequence). The chain's CDR3 is CASSQVVTGGIGGYTF. CDR3 nucleotide sequence: TGTGCCAGCAGCCAAGTGGTGACAGGGGGGATTGGTGGCTACACCTTC.

V usage is TRBV5-1 and J usage is TRBJ1-3; possible D gene TRBD1, 6 bases. In germline, CDR1 is SGHRS, CDR2 YFSETQ. The CDR3 loop spans 14 amino acids. V dropped 9 bases and J dropped 4 bases, with 17 bases sitting between them. CDR3 loop: CATAAGAEGNTIYF. DNA for the CDR3: TGCGCCACCGCGGCGGGGGCGGAGGGAAACACCATATATTTT.

V usage is TRBV5-4 and J usage is TRBJ2-2, with 11 bases that match TRBD2. With V trimmed by 1 base and J by 0 bases, 5 bases remained unmatched. Germline loops: CDR1 SGHNT, CDR2 YYREEE (reference sequence). This CDR3 contains 18 residues. CDR3 residues: CASSLFGSGGANTGELFF. CDR3 sequence (DNA): TGTGCCAGCAGCTTGTTTGGTAGCGGGGGGGCGAACACCGGGGAGCTGTTTTTT.

The chain couples TRBV25-1 to TRBJ2-3, with D possibly matching TRBD2 (6 bases). Germline V gene sequence: CDR1 MGHDK, CDR2 SYGVNS. Trimming removed 3 bases at V and 2 bases at J, with 12 bases between. This CDR3 is 15 amino acids long. The CDR3 DNA reads as TGTGCCAGCAGTGAGGGCGGGGCTGTCACAGATACGCAGTATTTT. Amino acid sequence: CASSEGGAVTDTQYF.

J is TRBJ2-7 and V is TRBV5-4; 8 nucleotides match TRBD1. The CDR3 length is 14 residues. With V trimmed by 2 bases and J by 1 base, 2 bases remained unmatched. The germline V gene encodes CDR1 SGHNT and CDR2 YYREEE (reference sequence). The chain's CDR3 is CASSFRTGSYEQYF. The CDR3 DNA reads TGTGCCAGCAGCTTCAGGACAGGGTCCTACGAGCAGTACTTC.

The CDR3, as DNA: TGTGCCAGCAGTCCCCCGGCTAGCGGGATCCGCATCAGGAATGAGCAGTTCTTC. Translating it yields CASSPPASGIRIRNEQFF. This chain links TRBV6-6 with TRBJ2-1; 9 bases match TRBD2. V trimming: 5 bases; J trimming: 7 bases; junction bases outside the gene matches: 18. CDR3 length: 18 residues. From germline, CDR1 is MNHNY and CDR2 SVGAGI (reference sequence).

The chain links TRBV9 to TRBJ1-2, with 9 bases that match TRBD1. This CDR3 region has 15 residues. Germline V CDR1 and CDR2: SGDLS, YYNGEE. Trimming at V came to 3 bases and at J to 5 bases, leaving 8 bases not matched to a gene. CDR3 sequence reads: CASSAGQGIGYGYTF. Here the CDR3 DNA reads TGTGCCAGCAGCGCTGGACAGGGGATAGGATATGGCTACACCTTC.

This chain links TRBV19 with TRBJ2-5; D gene ambiguous. V shed 4 bases and J shed 0 bases, with 15 bases lying between them. Germline CDR1 and CDR2: LNHDA and SQIVND (reference sequence). This CDR3 has 16 residues. CDR3 residues: CASSSSMQAYQETQYF. CDR3 sequence (DNA): TGTGCCAGTAGTAGTTCAATGCAGGCTTACCAAGAGACCCAGTACTTC. The entire variable domain, with the rest obtained from reference TRBV19 and TRBJ2-5, is as follows: DGGITQSPKYLFRKEGQNVTLSCEQNLNHDAMYWYRQDPGQGLRLIYYSQIVNDFQKGDIAEGYSVSREKKESFPLTVTSAQKNPTAFYLCASSSSMQAYQETQYFGPGTRLLVL.

The chain combines TRBV15 with TRBJ2-5; 10 nucleotides line up with TRBD1. J was trimmed by 8 bases and V by 1 base; bases with no gene match: 10. Germline V gene lookup returns CDR1 LNHNV and CDR2 YYDKDF (reference sequence). The CDR3 is 16 amino acids. The DNA of the CDR3 is TGTGCCACCAGCAGAGTATTCCGAGGGACAGGGGAAACCCAGTACTTC. This gives the protein CATSRVFRGTGETQYF.

The chain links TRBV3-1 (or the pseudogene TRBV3-2) to TRBJ1-2, with 9 bases that match TRBD1. Germline CDR1 reads LGHDT; CDR2 reads YNNKEL (reference sequence). The J segment lost 4 bases and the V segment lost 5 bases, leaving 11 bases of the junction unmatched. CDR3 length equals 16 residues. The CDR3 DNA sequence: TGTGCCAGCAGCACCGGGATCGCGACAGGGGGCTATGGCTACACCTTC. The encoded protein is CASSTGIATGGYGYTF.

The J gene is TRBJ1-2, the V gene TRBV7-8; maybe TRBD1 (6 bases). The CDR3 consists of 15 residues. Trimming shortened V by 1 base and J by 4 bases, and 13 bases separated the two germline ends. Per the germline V gene, CDR1 is SGHVS and CDR2 is FQNEAQ. The chain's CDR3 is CASSLVDRPSYGYTF. The CDR3 nucleotides read TGTGCCAGCAGCTTAGTTGACAGGCCGTCCTATGGCTACACCTTC.

This chain uses TRBV19 with TRBJ1-5, with a possible D match to TRBD1 (5 bases). The germline V gene encodes CDR1 LNHDA and CDR2 SQIVND (reference sequence). Trimming cost V 9 bases and J 2 bases, with 17 bases left between them. The length of the CDR3 is 15 residues. CDR3 in amino acids: CASRVGNGGNQPQHF. The CDR3 DNA follows: TGTGCCAGCAGGGTGGGGAATGGTGGCAATCAGCCCCAGCATTTT.

The chain combines TRBV5-1 with TRBJ2-2; 7 bases align to TRBD1. This CDR3 contains 15 residues. Germline values: CDR1 SGHRS, CDR2 YFSETQ. Trimming took 4 bases from V and 0 from J; bases not matched to a gene: 3. CDR3 bases: TGCGCCAGCAGCGGGGACAGTACGAACACCGGGGAGCTGTTTTTT. This codes for CASSGDSTNTGELFF.

This clone came up once. The chain uses TRBV20-1 and TRBJ1-2; 8 bases map to TRBD1. The CDR3 contains 12 residues. The V segment lost 3 bases and the J segment 5 bases; nucleotides outside the gene matches: 2. The V gene's germline CDR1 is DFQATT and CDR2 SNEGSKA (reference sequence). The CDR3 protein is CSASRDRYGYTF. CDR3 nucleotides: TGCAGTGCTAGTCGGGACAGGTATGGCTACACCTTC.

The chain recombines TRBV27 with TRBJ2-3; no definite D call. V lost 5 bases and J lost 2, with 17 bases in between. This CDR3 has 16 amino acids. CDR1 MNHEY and CDR2 SMNVEV come from the germline V gene (reference sequence). CDR3 sequence (DNA): TGTGCCAGCAGTAAAGCAGGCCTCACTGTCACAGATACGCAGTATTTT. This sequence encodes CASSKAGLTVTDTQYF.

The chain combines TRBV5-1 with TRBJ2-1; TRBD1 matches 8 bases. The CDR3 totals 15 residues. The germline CDR1 and CDR2 sequences are SGHRS and YFSETQ. Trimming removed 4 bases from V and 7 bases from J; junction bases left unmatched: 10. CDR3 DNA: TGCGCCAGCAGCGACCCGGGACAGGCGGTAAATGAGCAGTTCTTC. It is translated as CASSDPGQAVNEQFF.

This clone occurred a few times. The chain has TRBV2 and TRBJ2-7, with 7 positions matching TRBD1. Trimming removed 11 bases from V and 5 bases from J; junction bases left unmatched: 12. CDR3 length: 13 residues. Germline V lookup: CDR1 SNHLY, CDR2 FYNNEI. This CDR3 reads CAGNRQGSDEQYF. The CDR3 coding sequence is TGTGCCGGAAACCGACAGGGCAGCGACGAGCAGTACTTC.